Listed below are T cell receptor beta chains from one sample, sequenced in a study of cytomegalovirus exposure and HLA in healthy donors. TCRdb's copy holds only in-frame clones and misses some; the assay was immunoSEQ multiplex PCR. The top ten clones hold more than 1.5% of a sample with 100,000 to 150,000 clones, under 85% of them seen once. The sample taken for sequencing was PBMCs. Receptor source: a boy between 5 and 17 years old in good health and CMV-seronegative. The CDR3 runs from the conserved cysteine through the conserved F or W. A D gene is named only where the DNA matches it firmly. Size is stated for part of the rows, as once, few or many counts, or as a class when the clone is expanded.

V	D	J	size	CDR3	DNA
TRBV7-2	TRBD2	TRBJ2-7	.	CASSLAWLAGVEEQYF	TGTGCCAGCAGCTTAGCGTGGCTAGCGGGAGTGGAAGAGCAGTACTTC
TRBV5-4	TRBD2	TRBJ2-1	.	CASSLVIGTSGPNEQFF	TGTGCCAGCAGCTTGGTAATAGGGACTAGCGGCCCAAATGAGCAGTTCTTC
TRBV7-2	.	TRBJ2-1	.	CASSPMGLNYNEQFF	TGTGCCAGCAGCCCCATGGGGCTGAATTACAATGAGCAGTTCTTC
TRBV5-4	.	TRBJ2-1	.	CASSLRLGNEQFF	TGTGCCAGCAGCTTGAGGCTAGGCAATGAGCAGTTCTTC
TRBV4-2	.	TRBJ2-2	.	CASSLRSGELFF	TGTGCCAGCAGCCTTCGTAGCGGGGAGCTGTTTTTT
TRBV4-1	.	TRBJ2-5	.	CASSQLGVGETQYF	TGCGCCAGCAGCCAACTAGGGGTAGGGGAGACCCAGTACTTC
TRBV5-1	.	TRBJ1-2	.	CASSSYSYGYTF	TGCGCCAGCAGCTCGTATAGCTATGGCTACACCTTC
TRBV30	TRBD2	TRBJ2-7	.	CAWTSGRAVNEQYF	TGTGCCTGGACTAGCGGGAGGGCTGTCAACGAGCAGTACTTC
TRBV2	TRBD2	TRBJ2-2	.	CASQRGTNTGELFF	TGTGCCAGTCAGCGGGGGACTAACACCGGGGAGCTGTTTTTT
TRBV5-4	.	TRBJ1-1	.	CASSLANRRNTEAFF	TGTGCCAGCAGCTTGGCCAACAGGCGAAACACTGAAGCTTTCTTT
TRBV9	.	TRBJ2-1	.	CASSVGWYNEQFF	TGTGCCAGCAGCGTTGGCTGGTACAATGAGCAGTTCTTC
TRBV9	TRBD2	TRBJ2-3	.	CASSVEETSGSADTQYF	TGTGCCAGCAGCGTAGAAGAGACTAGCGGGAGCGCAGATACGCAGTATTTT
TRBV11-2	.	TRBJ2-7	.	CASSLAVEAYEQYF	TGTGCCAGCAGCTTAGCCGTAGAAGCCTACGAGCAGTACTTC
TRBV20-1	.	TRBJ1-1	.	CSARKGIEAFF	TGCAGTGCTAGAAAGGGGATTGAAGCTTTCTTT
TRBV30	TRBD2	TRBJ2-5	.	CAWSKGLAGVETQYF	TGTGCCTGGAGTAAGGGACTAGCGGGAGTAGAGACCCAGTACTTC
TRBV5-1	.	TRBJ2-5	.	CASSLGLNQETQYF	TGCGCCAGCAGCTTGGGTCTTAACCAAGAGACCCAGTACTTC
TRBV7-3	.	TRBJ2-1	.	CASSSDSVYNEQFF	TGTGCCAGCAGCTCGGACAGTGTCTACAATGAGCAGTTCTTC
TRBV5-4	TRBD1	TRBJ2-7	.	CASSLGQGGEQYF	TGTGCCAGCAGCTTGGGACAGGGGGGCGAGCAGTACTTC
TRBV2	TRBD2	TRBJ2-1	.	CASSEALASGTYNEQFF	TGTGCCAGCAGTGAAGCGCTGGCTAGCGGGACTTACAATGAGCAGTTCTTC
TRBV27	.	TRBJ2-7	.	CASSLSPLSDEQYF	TGTGCCAGCAGTTTATCGCCTTTGTCGGACGAGCAGTACTTC
TRBV5-4	TRBD2	TRBJ2-3	.	CASSSSSGTSTDTQYF	TGTGCCAGCAGCTCATCTAGCGGGACTAGCACAGATACGCAGTATTTT
TRBV19	TRBD1	TRBJ2-3	once	CASSQDRAGDTQYF	TGTGCCAGTAGTCAAGACAGGGCCGGAGATACGCAGTATTTT
TRBV7-6	.	TRBJ1-2	.	CASSPLQGFVFYGYTF	TGTGCCAGCAGCCCCCTTCAGGGGTTCGTTTTCTATGGCTACACCTTC
TRBV18	.	TRBJ1-6	.	CASSPPDGGLSPLHF	TGTGCCAGCTCACCACCGGACGGGGGTCTTTCACCCCTCCACTTT
TRBV25-1	TRBD1	TRBJ2-5	.	CASSAQTGGQNLGAQYF	TGTGCCAGCAGTGCCCAGACAGGGGGCCAGAACTTAGGGGCCCAGTACTTC
TRBV19	TRBD1	TRBJ1-4	.	CASSFRQGANEKLFF	TGTGCCAGTAGTTTCCGACAGGGCGCTAATGAAAAACTGTTTTTT
TRBV7-9	TRBD1	TRBJ2-5	.	CASSFSEDRAETQYF	TGTGCCAGCAGCTTTTCTGAGGACAGGGCAGAGACCCAGTACTTC
TRBV11-3	TRBD2	TRBJ2-1	.	CASSLELGGISYNEQFF	TGTGCCAGCAGCTTAGAATTGGGGGGGATATCCTACAATGAGCAGTTCTTC
TRBV7-9	.	TRBJ2-7	.	CASSFVDKGRLWSYEQYF	TGTGCCAGCAGCTTCGTGGACAAGGGCCGACTTTGGTCCTACGAGCAGTACTTC
TRBV19	.	TRBJ1-2	.	CASSTQTGKSDGYTF	TGTGCCAGTAGTACCCAGACAGGAAAGTCCGATGGCTACACCTTC
TRBV4-1	.	TRBJ2-2	.	CASSQVLAENTGELFF	TGCGCCAGCAGCCAAGTTTTAGCGGAGAACACCGGGGAGCTGTTTTTT
TRBV6-5	TRBD1	TRBJ2-5	.	CASSYLGQDQETQYF	TGTGCCAGCAGTTACCTGGGACAGGACCAAGAGACCCAGTACTTC